This T cell receptor (beta chain) derives from a study of T cell repertoires in cytomegalovirus infection. Looking at the study overall: CMV epitopes used comprised recently identified HLA-C-restricted ones and well-studied HLA-B-restricted ones. Notes on the study in general: Predominance within the ex vivo response was attributable to HLA-C-restricted CMV-specific TCR beta clonotypes.

This clonotype occurred a few times. Its cognate antigen is unknown. This CDR3 has 14 residues. Germline V gene lookup returns CDR1 SGHNT and CDR2 YYREEE (reference sequence). Unmatched junction bases numbered 6, after V lost 6 bases and J lost 3 bases. TCRdb used MiXCR to reprocess the reads, holding one entry per CDR3 protein. The sample lists about 570,000 distinct CDR3 sequences, just under 40% seen once, with around 46% in the top ten. The receptor was isolated from a human donor in good health (CMV status not recorded). Some clones in this sample may be carry-over from other donors' samples. The specimen was cultured PBMCs, collected from culture after CMV antigen stimulation. This chain uses TRBV5-4 with TRBJ1-1, with 9 bases matching TRBD1. The CDR3 bases are TGTGCCAGCATCGGAGACAGGGGGGACACTGAAGCTTTCTTT. This translates into CASIGDRGDTEAFF.